These 5 T cell receptor beta chains originate from one sample sequenced in a study of T cell clonotyping in hematopoietic cell transplantation. TCRdb's table, derived via immunoSEQ multiplex PCR, lists solely in-frame clones and lacks some. In the table there are about 43,000 clones, 75% to 90% of which are singletons. Time point here: recipient sample about 28 days before transplant, after cytoreduction. The material sequenced was peripheral blood mononuclear cells, taken before stem cell transplant. These receptor sequences come from a man aged 55-75 years with acute myeloid leukemia. Some clones in this sample may be carry-over from other donors' samples.

This chain connects TRBV6-5 to TRBJ1-3, with D unclear. Between the trimmed V and J ends, which lost 5 bases and 0 bases, there was a span of 11 bases. The CDR3 has 15 residues. Per the germline V gene, CDR1 is MNHEY and CDR2 is SVGAGI. In DNA, the CDR3 is TGTGCCAGCAGTAGACGACCGGACTCTGGAAACACCATATATTTT. It codes for CASSRRPDSGNTIYF.

The chain is built from TRBV9 and TRBJ2-3; 12 nucleotides align to TRBD2. The CDR3 sequence is 15 residues long. Germline values: CDR1 SGDLS, CDR2 YYNGEE. Trimming at V came to 4 bases and at J to 3 bases, leaving 3 bases not matched to a gene. CDR3 protein: CASSSGLAGTDTQYF. DNA of the CDR3: TGTGCCAGCAGCTCCGGACTAGCGGGGACAGATACGCAGTATTTT.

This chain joins TRBV7-6 and TRBJ2-5, with D uncertain. CDR1 and CDR2 (germline): SGHVS, FNYEAQ. V was trimmed by 5 bases and J by 1 base, leaving 2 bases between them. This CDR3 has 11 residues. The CDR3 here is CASSLQETQYF. In nucleotides, the CDR3 is TGTGCCAGCAGCCTCCAAGAGACCCAGTACTTC.

The chain combines TRBV30 with TRBJ1-5; D uncertain. The CDR3 loop spans 13 amino acids. V was trimmed by 2 bases and J by 3 bases, leaving 8 bases between them. Germline-derived CDR1 and CDR2 are GTSNPN and SVGIG (reference sequence). CDR3 nucleotides: TGTGCCTGGAGTCGCGGGGACAATCAGCCCCAGCATTTT. Residues: CAWSRGDNQPQHF.

In its sample, this clone was seen a few times. The V gene is TRBV14, the J gene TRBJ2-5, with TRBD2 matching 7 bases. V lost 2 bases and J lost 1; bases outside the gene matches: 4. The length of the CDR3 is 15 residues. The germline CDR1 and CDR2 sequences are SGHDN and FVKESK. The CDR3 loop is CASSQLRLAQETQYF. The DNA for the CDR3 is TGTGCCAGCAGCCAACTTCGACTAGCCCAAGAGACCCAGTACTTC.